This paragraph reports one T cell receptor (beta chain). The antigen is unknown. CDR1 SEHNR and CDR2 FQNEAQ come from the germline V gene (reference sequence). This CDR3 region has 15 residues. Trimming removed 4 bases from V and 2 bases from J; junction bases left unmatched: 5. These data are taken from a study of T cell responses to AZD1222 COVID-19 vaccine. Study-wide results and caveats: Of the AZD1222 recipients, only five to seven were seropositive at baseline. As reported, nearly half of all spike-specific TCRs target variant regions that are unmutated. Sampled repertoires all dated from after the peak T cell response. There were mostly white British donors and more females than males, and clonal diversity was possibly underestimated.

Clones were read by immunoSEQ multiplex PCR, and TCRdb kept only the in-frame ones, dropping some. This sample has around 89,000 clones; 86% occur once, and the top ten carry more than 8.5%. The chain employs TRBV7-9 and TRBJ2-1; the match to TRBD1 covers 7 bases. The specimen was peripheral blood, collected on day 0 of AZD1222 vaccination. The receptor's source is an adult in good health. The CDR3 bases are TGTGCCAGCAGCTCCGAGGGGACAGCCTACAATGAGCAGTTCTTC. It yields the protein CASSSEGTAYNEQFF. The full variable domain, with the rest looked up from reference TRBV7-9 and TRBJ2-1, is DTGVSQNPRHKITKRGQNVTFRCDPISEHNRLYWYRQTLGQGPEFLTYFQNEAQLEKSRLLSDRFSAERPKGSFSTLEIQRTEQGDSAMYLCASSSEGTAYNEQFFGPGTRLTVL.